This T cell receptor (beta chain) was observed in a study of blood T cell repertoires in COVID-19. Study-wide context: The United States, Italy and Spain provided the acute and convalescent COVID-19 samples. Sources were T cells, B-cell-depleted T cells, or PBMCs; the material itself was cDNA or gDNA.

Trimming removed 7 bases from V and 5 bases from J; junction bases left unmatched: 6. The CDR3 consists of 15 residues. From germline, CDR1 is MGHRA and CDR2 YSYEKL. Original processing notes: Reference gene primers were amplified, and this amplification served to estimate nucleated cell counts. Assay used: immunoSEQ multiplex PCR; TCRdb lists only in-frame clones, some missing. V and J calls and clone size are given by that table; D and trimming were obtained from the DNA. The table shows 120,000 to 150,000 clones, with around three quarters occurring only once. The sequence derives from a man in his fifties or sixties with acute or convalescent COVID-19. The sequenced material came from peripheral blood. The chain couples TRBV4-1 to TRBJ2-5; 14 bases map to TRBD2. The CDR3 nucleotides read TGCGCCAGCATGACTAGCGGGAGGGCCTCGGAGACCCAGTACTTC. Its translation: CASMTSGRASETQYF.